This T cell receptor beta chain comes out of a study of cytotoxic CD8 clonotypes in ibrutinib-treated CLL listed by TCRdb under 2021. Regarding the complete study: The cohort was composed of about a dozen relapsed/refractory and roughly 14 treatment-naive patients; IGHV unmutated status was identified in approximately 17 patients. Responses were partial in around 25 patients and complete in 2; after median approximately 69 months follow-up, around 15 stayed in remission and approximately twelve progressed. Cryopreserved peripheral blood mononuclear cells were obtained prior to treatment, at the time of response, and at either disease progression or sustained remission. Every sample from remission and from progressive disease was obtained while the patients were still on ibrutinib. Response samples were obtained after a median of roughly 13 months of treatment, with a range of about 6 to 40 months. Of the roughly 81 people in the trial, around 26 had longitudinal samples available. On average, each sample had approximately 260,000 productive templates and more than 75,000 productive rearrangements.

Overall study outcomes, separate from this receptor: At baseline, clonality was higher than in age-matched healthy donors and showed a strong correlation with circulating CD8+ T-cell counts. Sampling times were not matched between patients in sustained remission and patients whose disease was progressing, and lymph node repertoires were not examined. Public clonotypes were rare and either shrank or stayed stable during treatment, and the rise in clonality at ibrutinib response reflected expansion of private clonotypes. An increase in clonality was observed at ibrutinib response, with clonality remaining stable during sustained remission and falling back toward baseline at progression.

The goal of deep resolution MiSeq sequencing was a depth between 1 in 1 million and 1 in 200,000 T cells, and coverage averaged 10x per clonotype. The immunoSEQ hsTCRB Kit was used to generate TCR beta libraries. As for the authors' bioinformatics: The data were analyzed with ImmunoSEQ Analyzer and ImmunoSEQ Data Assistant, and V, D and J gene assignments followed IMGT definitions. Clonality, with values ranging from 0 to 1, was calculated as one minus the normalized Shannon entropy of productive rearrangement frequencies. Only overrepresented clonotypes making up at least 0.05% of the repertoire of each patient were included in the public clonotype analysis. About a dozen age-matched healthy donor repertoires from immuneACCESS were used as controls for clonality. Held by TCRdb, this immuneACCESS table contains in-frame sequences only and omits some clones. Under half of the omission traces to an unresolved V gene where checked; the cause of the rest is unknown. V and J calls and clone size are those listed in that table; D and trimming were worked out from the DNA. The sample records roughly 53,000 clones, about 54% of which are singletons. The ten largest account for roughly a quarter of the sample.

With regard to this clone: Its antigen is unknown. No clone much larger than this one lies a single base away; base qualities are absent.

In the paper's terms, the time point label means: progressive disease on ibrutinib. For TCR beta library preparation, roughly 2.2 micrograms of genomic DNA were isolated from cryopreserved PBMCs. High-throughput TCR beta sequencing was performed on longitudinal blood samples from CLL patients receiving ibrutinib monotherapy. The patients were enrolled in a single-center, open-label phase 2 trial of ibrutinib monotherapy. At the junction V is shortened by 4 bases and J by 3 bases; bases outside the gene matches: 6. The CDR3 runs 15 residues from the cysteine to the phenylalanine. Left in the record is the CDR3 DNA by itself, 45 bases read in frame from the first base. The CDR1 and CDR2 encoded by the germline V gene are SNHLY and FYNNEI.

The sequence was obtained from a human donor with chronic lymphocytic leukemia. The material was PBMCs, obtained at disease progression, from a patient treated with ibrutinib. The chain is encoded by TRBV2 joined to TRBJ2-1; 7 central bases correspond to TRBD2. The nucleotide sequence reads TGTGCCAGCAGTGGAAGCGGGGCGGTCTACAATGAGCAGTTCTTC. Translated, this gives CASSGSGAVYNEQFF. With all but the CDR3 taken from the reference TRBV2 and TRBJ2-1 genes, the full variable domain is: EPEVTQTPSHQVTQMGQEVILRCVPISNHLYFYWYRQILGQKVEFLVSFYNNEISEKSEIFDDQFSVERPDGSNFTLKIRSTKLEDSAMYFCASSGSGAVYNEQFFGPGTRLTVL.